This is a list of T cell receptor beta chains from one sample in a study of shared clonotypes between healthy human individuals. Assay: immunoSEQ multiplex PCR; the TCRdb copy retains only in-frame clones and omits some. The sample lists 2 million to 2.5 million clones, 90% to 95% seen once, with approximately 0.36% in the top ten. The sample comprised naive CD4+ T cells from PBMCs. The receptors derive from a man aged 18 to 29 in good health. Some clones in this sample may be carry-over from other donors' samples. The CDR3 runs from the conserved cysteine through the conserved F or W. A D gene is named only where the DNA matches it firmly. Not every row has a clone size; where given, it reads once, few, many or a size class.

abundance: .; v_gene: TRBV4-3; d_gene: .; j_gene: TRBJ1-1; CDR3aa: CASSQVSNTEAFF; CDR3nt: TGCGCCAGCAGCCAGGTTTCGAACACTGAAGCTTTCTTT
abundance: .; v_gene: TRBV5-1; d_gene: TRBD1; j_gene: TRBJ1-3; CDR3aa: CASSGGTGKGNTIYF; CDR3nt: TGCGCCAGCAGCGGAGGGACAGGAAAAGGAAACACCATATATTTT
abundance: .; v_gene: TRBV7-9; d_gene: .; j_gene: TRBJ1-1; CDR3aa: CASSPLPTENTEAFF; CDR3nt: TGTGCCAGCAGCCCACTTCCGACAGAGAACACTGAAGCTTTCTTT
abundance: .; v_gene: TRBV7-9; d_gene: .; j_gene: TRBJ2-3; CDR3aa: CASSLGILGHRSDTQYF; CDR3nt: TGTGCCAGCAGCTTAGGAATTCTGGGCCACCGATCAGATACGCAGTATTTT
abundance: .; v_gene: TRBV7-9; d_gene: TRBD2; j_gene: TRBJ2-7; CDR3aa: CASSQGLAGIYEQYF; CDR3nt: TGTGCCAGCAGCCAGGGACTAGCGGGTATCTACGAGCAGTACTTC
abundance: .; v_gene: TRBV5-1; d_gene: .; j_gene: TRBJ1-2; CDR3aa: CASSLFSPSGDYGYTF; CDR3nt: TGCGCCAGCAGCTTGTTTAGTCCCTCGGGGGACTATGGCTACACCTTC
abundance: .; v_gene: TRBV7-9; d_gene: TRBD2; j_gene: TRBJ2-7; CDR3aa: CASRPGTSGYEQYF; CDR3nt: TGTGCCAGCCGCCCGGGGACTAGCGGGTACGAGCAGTACTTC
abundance: .; v_gene: TRBV28; d_gene: .; j_gene: TRBJ2-1; CDR3aa: CAGSAGAYYNEQFF; CDR3nt: TGTGCCGGTTCAGCAGGGGCTTACTACAATGAGCAGTTCTTC
abundance: .; v_gene: TRBV9; d_gene: .; j_gene: TRBJ2-7; CDR3aa: CASSARSVTGIGNGYEQYF; CDR3nt: TGTGCCAGCAGCGCTAGATCCGTAACAGGGATCGGTAATGGCTACGAGCAGTACTTC
abundance: .; v_gene: TRBV6-5; d_gene: TRBD2; j_gene: TRBJ2-7; CDR3aa: CASRPSGEGRSEQYF; CDR3nt: TGTGCCAGCAGACCAAGCGGGGAGGGCCGAAGCGAGCAGTACTTC
abundance: .; v_gene: TRBV18; d_gene: TRBD1; j_gene: TRBJ1-1; CDR3aa: CASSRGQGETEAFF; CDR3nt: TGTGCCAGCTCACGCGGACAGGGGGAGACTGAAGCTTTCTTT
abundance: .; v_gene: TRBV28; d_gene: .; j_gene: TRBJ1-2; CDR3aa: CASSPDRMYGYTF; CDR3nt: TGTGCCAGCAGCCCAGACAGGATGTATGGCTACACCTTC
abundance: .; v_gene: TRBV28; d_gene: .; j_gene: TRBJ1-5; CDR3aa: CASSPGGGNQPQHF; CDR3nt: TGTGCCAGCAGTCCGGGAGGGGGCAATCAGCCCCAGCATTTT
abundance: .; v_gene: TRBV18; d_gene: TRBD2; j_gene: TRBJ2-1; CDR3aa: CASSLLAPDTYNEQFF; CDR3nt: TGTGCCAGCTCATTACTAGCGCCTGACACCTACAATGAGCAGTTCTTC
abundance: .; v_gene: TRBV29-1; d_gene: .; j_gene: TRBJ2-3; CDR3aa: CSVETPADTQYF; CDR3nt: TGCAGCGTTGAAACCCCGGCAGATACGCAGTATTTT
abundance: few; v_gene: TRBV27; d_gene: .; j_gene: TRBJ1-5; CDR3aa: CASGERPGGNQPQHF; CDR3nt: TGTGCCAGCGGGGAGAGGCCCGGCGGCAATCAGCCCCAGCATTTT
abundance: .; v_gene: TRBV7-8; d_gene: .; j_gene: TRBJ2-1; CDR3aa: CASSLAPYEQFF; CDR3nt: TGTGCCAGCAGCTTAGCTCCGTATGAGCAGTTCTTC
abundance: few; v_gene: TRBV27; d_gene: .; j_gene: TRBJ2-7; CDR3aa: CASSSSSYEQYF; CDR3nt: TGTGCCAGCAGTTCCAGCTCCTACGAGCAGTACTTC
abundance: .; v_gene: TRBV6-5; d_gene: .; j_gene: TRBJ2-7; CDR3aa: CASSPTWAATYEQYF; CDR3nt: TGTGCCAGCAGCCCCACTTGGGCAGCGACCTACGAGCAGTACTTC
abundance: .; v_gene: TRBV5-1; d_gene: .; j_gene: TRBJ1-3; CDR3aa: CASSFFANSGNTIYF; CDR3nt: TGCGCCAGCAGCTTCTTCGCCAACTCTGGAAACACCATATATTTT
abundance: .; v_gene: TRBV5-1; d_gene: .; j_gene: TRBJ2-7; CDR3aa: CASSFRYRDEQYF; CDR3nt: TGCGCCAGCAGCTTTCGGTATCGGGACGAGCAGTACTTC
abundance: .; v_gene: TRBV7-9; d_gene: TRBD1; j_gene: TRBJ1-2; CDR3aa: CASSRLDRGHGYTF; CDR3nt: TGTGCCAGCAGCAGGCTGGACAGGGGGCATGGCTACACCTTC
abundance: .; v_gene: TRBV7-8; d_gene: TRBD1; j_gene: TRBJ2-7; CDR3aa: CASRGTELYEQYF; CDR3nt: TGTGCCAGCAGGGGGACAGAGTTATACGAGCAGTACTTC
abundance: .; v_gene: TRBV19; d_gene: TRBD1; j_gene: TRBJ1-1; CDR3aa: CASSTGQGGNTEAFF; CDR3nt: TGTGCCAGTAGTACCGGACAGGGGGGGAACACTGAAGCTTTCTTT
abundance: .; v_gene: TRBV7-8; d_gene: .; j_gene: TRBJ2-5; CDR3aa: CASSSGQYQETQYF; CDR3nt: TGTGCCAGCAGCTCAGGACAGTACCAAGAGACCCAGTACTTC
abundance: .; v_gene: TRBV4-1; d_gene: .; j_gene: TRBJ1-3; CDR3aa: CASSDLRGGPGNTIYF; CDR3nt: TGCGCCAGCAGCGACCTTAGGGGGGGTCCAGGAAACACCATATATTTT
abundance: .; v_gene: TRBV6-6; d_gene: TRBD1; j_gene: TRBJ2-3; CDR3aa: CATATPGGRGTDTQYF; CDR3nt: TGTGCCACCGCCACCCCCGGAGGCAGGGGGACAGATACGCAGTATTTT
abundance: .; v_gene: TRBV7-9; d_gene: TRBD1; j_gene: TRBJ1-1; CDR3aa: CASSGRTGQMNTEAFF; CDR3nt: TGTGCCAGCAGCGGACGGACAGGCCAAATGAACACTGAAGCTTTCTTT
abundance: .; v_gene: TRBV28; d_gene: .; j_gene: TRBJ1-4; CDR3aa: CASSTGGPDEKLFF; CDR3nt: TGTGCCAGCAGTACGGGGGGTCCGGATGAAAAACTGTTTTTT
abundance: once; v_gene: TRBV6-5; d_gene: TRBD1; j_gene: TRBJ2-1; CDR3aa: CASSYSGQGYNEQFF; CDR3nt: TGTGCCAGCAGTTACTCTGGACAGGGTTACAATGAGCAGTTCTTC
abundance: .; v_gene: TRBV5-1; d_gene: .; j_gene: TRBJ2-3; CDR3aa: CASSRTAASTDTQYF; CDR3nt: TGCGCCAGCAGCCGGACAGCCGCTAGCACAGATACGCAGTATTTT
abundance: .; v_gene: TRBV28; d_gene: .; j_gene: TRBJ1-1; CDR3aa: CASTPLGGVDTEAFF; CDR3nt: TGTGCCAGCACCCCTCTCGGGGGCGTGGACACTGAAGCTTTCTTT
abundance: .; v_gene: TRBV2; d_gene: .; j_gene: TRBJ2-2; CDR3aa: CASSARSGGTGELFF; CDR3nt: TGTGCCAGCAGCGCTCGGTCTGGAGGCACCGGGGAGCTGTTTTTT
abundance: .; v_gene: TRBV30; d_gene: TRBD2; j_gene: TRBJ2-3; CDR3aa: CAWRYLRTSVRTDTQYF; CDR3nt: TGTGCCTGGAGGTATCTAAGGACTAGCGTCCGCACAGATACGCAGTATTTT
abundance: .; v_gene: TRBV30; d_gene: .; j_gene: TRBJ1-1; CDR3aa: CAWSPGAKGAFF; CDR3nt: TGTGCCTGGAGTCCGGGGGCGAAGGGGGCTTTCTTT
abundance: .; v_gene: TRBV28; d_gene: TRBD1; j_gene: TRBJ1-2; CDR3aa: CASYDRRDSGVGYTF; CDR3nt: TGTGCCAGCTATGACCGCCGGGACAGTGGTGTTGGCTACACCTTC
abundance: .; v_gene: TRBV10-3; d_gene: .; j_gene: TRBJ2-7; CDR3aa: CAISESKDFNEQYF; CDR3nt: TGTGCCATCAGTGAGTCGAAGGACTTCAACGAGCAGTACTTC
abundance: few; v_gene: TRBV30; d_gene: .; j_gene: TRBJ1-1; CDR3aa: CAWDETVNTEAFF; CDR3nt: TGTGCCTGGGATGAAACAGTGAACACTGAAGCTTTCTTT
abundance: once; v_gene: TRBV6-1; d_gene: .; j_gene: TRBJ2-4; CDR3aa: CASSEGTVGKNIQYF; CDR3nt: TGTGCCAGCAGTGAAGGGACGGTGGGGAAAAACATTCAGTACTTC
abundance: .; v_gene: TRBV9; d_gene: .; j_gene: TRBJ2-3; CDR3aa: CASSVVQSSDTQYF; CDR3nt: TGTGCCAGCAGCGTAGTGCAATCATCAGATACGCAGTATTTT
abundance: .; v_gene: TRBV25-1; d_gene: TRBD1; j_gene: TRBJ2-7; CDR3aa: CASSETGFYEQYF; CDR3nt: TGTGCCAGCAGTGAGACAGGGTTCTACGAGCAGTACTTC
abundance: .; v_gene: TRBV5-1; d_gene: TRBD1; j_gene: TRBJ2-2; CDR3aa: CASMGQMNTGELFF; CDR3nt: TGCGCCAGCATGGGACAGATGAACACCGGGGAGCTGTTTTTT
abundance: .; v_gene: TRBV6-5; d_gene: .; j_gene: TRBJ1-2; CDR3aa: CAIRGNYGYTF; CDR3nt: TGTGCCATTAGGGGGAACTATGGCTACACCTTC
abundance: .; v_gene: TRBV7-2; d_gene: TRBD1; j_gene: TRBJ2-2; CDR3aa: CASSLGQGETGELFF; CDR3nt: TGTGCCAGCAGCCTCGGACAGGGGGAGACCGGGGAGCTGTTTTTT
abundance: .; v_gene: TRBV9; d_gene: .; j_gene: TRBJ2-3; CDR3aa: CASSVFVSGTDTQYF; CDR3nt: TGTGCCAGCAGCGTATTCGTCAGCGGCACAGATACGCAGTATTTT
abundance: .; v_gene: TRBV28; d_gene: .; j_gene: TRBJ2-7; CDR3aa: CASSQLWASYEQYF; CDR3nt: TGTGCCAGCAGTCAGCTTTGGGCCTCCTACGAGCAGTACTTC
abundance: .; v_gene: TRBV5-1; d_gene: .; j_gene: TRBJ2-1; CDR3aa: CASSLPGYNEQFF; CDR3nt: TGCGCCAGCAGCCTCCCCGGTTACAATGAGCAGTTCTTC